This paragraph covers one T cell receptor (beta chain) sequence. There is no known antigen for this receptor. The record has no base qualities; no much larger clone is one base away. This sample was taken from a study of neoadjuvant nivolumab and ipilimumab in lung cancer (dated by TCRdb to about 2020). Study-level background: Nivolumab was administered intravenously at 3 mg/kg on days 1, 15 and 29, and in the combination arm ipilimumab 1 mg/kg was added on day 1 only. The primary endpoint of the trial was the rate of major pathologic response (MPR) in the intention-to-treat population of each study arm. The trial treated 44 patients with operable NSCLC: roughly 23 were randomized to nivolumab monotherapy and roughly 20 to nivolumab plus ipilimumab. TCR repertoires were compared between pretherapy (baseline) peripheral blood and tumors resected at surgery after neoadjuvant immune checkpoint blockade. Matched pretherapy and resected tumor pairs were analyzed for seven patients, of whom four received nivolumab and three received nivolumab plus ipilimumab. Points the paper makes about the study in general: Compared with tumor-adjacent uninvolved lung, resected tumors had greater TCR richness and clonality, and increases showed up in more of the dual-therapy-treated tumors. TCR sequencing was performed in a small number of samples. From pretherapy to surgery, increases in tumor T-cell richness and clonality were observed in three of three dual-therapy tumors but in only two of four nivolumab-treated tumors. Richness in tumors resected after neoadjuvant therapy showed a positive correlation with pretherapy blood TCR richness (Spearman R ≈ 0.78). There was no significant correlation between TCR clonality and pathologic tumor regression, and just a single major-pathologic-response sample was available for the clonality-regression analysis.

The time point label here, explained by the study, means: at surgical resection after neoadjuvant nivolumab +/- ipilimumab. Samples were obtained from the phase 2 randomized NEOSTAR trial, in which neoadjuvant nivolumab or nivolumab plus ipilimumab followed by surgery was tested in operable NSCLC. Measured from the cysteine to the phenylalanine, the CDR3 is 15 residues long. Only the CDR3 part of the read is kept: 45 bases, read in frame from the first base. V is pruned by 0 bases and J by 7 bases, leaving 8 bases of the junction without a gene match. Per the germline V gene, SGDLS is the CDR1 and YYNGEE is the CDR2. Library generation was performed with the immunoSEQ multiplex PCR assay. Concerning the study's data processing: Repertoires were summarized by richness and clonality, and significantly expanded and contracted clones were identified between pre- and post-therapy samples. TCRdb retrieved this table from immuneACCESS and kept in-frame rearrangements only. Not all clones are present; in checked studies, unresolved V genes account for under half, and no reason is known for the remainder. From that table come the V and J calls and clone size; the DNA was used to work out D and trimming. The sample table shows thousands of clones, and approximately 77% are seen once. Clones ranked in the top ten supply around 3% of the sample.

This sequence uses TRBV9 and TRBJ2-7; 9 bases in between match TRBD1. The specimen was tumor tissue, collected after neoadjuvant nivolumab, alone or with ipilimumab, at or shortly before surgery. The receptor's source is an adult with non-small cell lung cancer. The CDR3 in this case is CASSVGGQGGSEQYF. The sequence in DNA is TGTGCCAGCAGCGTAGGGGGACAGGGCGGTTCGGAGCAGTACTTC. Beyond the CDR3, the reference TRBV9 and TRBJ2-7 genes provide the residues; the full variable domain reads: DSGVTQTPKHLITATGQRVTLRCSPRSGDLSVYWYQQSLDQGLQFLIQYYNGEERAKGNILERFSAQQFPDLHSELNLSSLELGDSALYFCASSVGGQGGSEQYFGPGTRLTVT.